This record concerns one T cell receptor beta chain sequence. These data come from a study of cytotoxic CD8 clonotypes in ibrutinib-treated CLL. In the study overall: Of the patients, eleven to twelve were relapsed/refractory, 15 treatment-naive and roughly 17 IGHV unmutated. Response sampling took place at median approximately 11 months of treatment, range 6 to 36. Mean productive templates were about 250,000; mean productive rearrangements were about 90,000.

The CDR3 length is 15 residues. Per the germline V gene, CDR1 is LGHNA and CDR2 is YSLEER. Between the trimmed V and J ends, which lost 0 bases and 8 bases, there was a span of 16 bases. Assay used: immunoSEQ multiplex PCR; TCRdb lists only in-frame clones, some missing. The repertoire consists of around 150,000 clones, with roughly four fifths occurring once and the leading ten covering over 2%. Extraction of approximately 2 micrograms of genomic DNA from cryopreserved PBMCs supplied material for TCR beta libraries. The sequencing used PBMCs, collected after 12 months of ibrutinib treatment. The receptor was isolated from a human donor with chronic lymphocytic leukemia. This chain connects TRBV4-3 to TRBJ1-2; D unresolved. The CDR3 DNA reads TGCGCCAGCAGCCAAGATCGTTCGGGGAATGGGGGCTACACCTTC. Its translation: CASSQDRSGNGGYTF.